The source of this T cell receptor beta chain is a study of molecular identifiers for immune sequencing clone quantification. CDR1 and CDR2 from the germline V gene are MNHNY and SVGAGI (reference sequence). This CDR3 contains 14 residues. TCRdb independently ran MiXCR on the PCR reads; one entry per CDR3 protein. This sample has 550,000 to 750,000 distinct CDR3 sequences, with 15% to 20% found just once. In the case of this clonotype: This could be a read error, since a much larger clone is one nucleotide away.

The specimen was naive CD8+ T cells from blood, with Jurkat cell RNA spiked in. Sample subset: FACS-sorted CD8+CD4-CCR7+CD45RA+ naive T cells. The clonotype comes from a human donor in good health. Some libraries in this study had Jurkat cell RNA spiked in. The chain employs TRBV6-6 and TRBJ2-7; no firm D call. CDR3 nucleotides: TGTGCCGGCAGTTACGACGATCAGATATACGAGCAGTACTTC. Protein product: CAGSYDDQIYEQYF.